This T cell receptor beta chain originates from a study of CD8 T cells in Susac syndrome. Broader study findings: The number of individuals included in the study's TCR sequencing and HLA analysis was acknowledged as relatively small.

Reverse transcription of 0.5 to 1 ug RNA was performed with random hexamers. Amplification of TCR beta CDR3 across 54 Vbeta and 13 Jbeta was performed with immunoSEQ multiplex PCR. TCRdb reanalysed the immunoSEQ multiplex PCR reads using MiXCR and keeps one entry per CDR3 protein. The sample lists under 200,000 distinct CDR3 sequences, approximately 96% occurring once. As for this clonotype: Its antigen is not identified.

This CDR3 is 14 amino acids long. CDR1 and CDR2 from the germline V gene are LGHNA and YSLEER. Trimming removed 0 bases at V and 8 bases at J, with 13 bases between. CD8+ and CD4+ T cells from blood underwent TCR beta sequencing. The sequencing sample was made of CD4+ T cells from PBMCs. The TCR was taken from a human donor in good health. V is TRBV4-3 and J is TRBJ1-2; the D is unclear. This CDR3 reads CASSQEERYGGYTF. The CDR3 region has the DNA TGCGCCAGCAGCCAAGAAGAACGATACGGGGGCTACACCTTC.